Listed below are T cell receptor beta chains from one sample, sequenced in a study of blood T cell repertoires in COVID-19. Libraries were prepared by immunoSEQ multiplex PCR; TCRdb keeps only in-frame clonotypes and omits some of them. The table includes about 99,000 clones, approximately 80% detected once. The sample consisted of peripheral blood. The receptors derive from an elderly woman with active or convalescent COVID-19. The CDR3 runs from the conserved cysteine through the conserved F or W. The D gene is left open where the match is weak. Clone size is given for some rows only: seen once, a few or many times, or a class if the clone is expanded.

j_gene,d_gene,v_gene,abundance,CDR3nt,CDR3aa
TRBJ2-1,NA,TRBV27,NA,TGTGCCAGCAGCATCCCAAAGGGGCCGGAGTTCTTC,CASSIPKGPEFF
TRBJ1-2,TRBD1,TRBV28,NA,TGTGCCAGCAGTTACCGACAGGGAGGCTACACCTTC,CASSYRQGGYTF
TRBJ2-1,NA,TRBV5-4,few,TGTGCCAGCAGCTTCCAGTTCCTAGCCGGTGAGCAGTTCTTC,CASSFQFLAGEQFF
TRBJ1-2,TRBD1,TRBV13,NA,TGTGCCAGCAGCGTTCGACAGGGGGTCAACTATGGCTACACCTTC,CASSVRQGVNYGYTF
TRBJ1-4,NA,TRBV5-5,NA,TGTGCCAGCAGCTTGGGCGAGAGAGGCGAAAAACTGTTTTTT,CASSLGERGEKLFF
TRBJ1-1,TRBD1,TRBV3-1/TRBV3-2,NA,TGTGCCAGCAGCCGACAGGGGGACACTGAAGCTTTCTTT,CASSRQGDTEAFF
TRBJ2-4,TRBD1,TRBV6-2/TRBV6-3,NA,TGTGCCAGCAGTTACGATGAAAACAGGGGATTAAACATTCAGTACTTC,CASSYDENRGLNIQYF
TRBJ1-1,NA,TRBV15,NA,TGTGCCACCAGCAGAAATCAGGGAGGGGGTGAAGCTTTCTTT,CATSRNQGGGEAFF
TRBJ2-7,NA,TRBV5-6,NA,TGTGCCAGCAGCTATAGCGGCGAGCAGTACTTC,CASSYSGEQYF
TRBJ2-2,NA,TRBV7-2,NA,TGTGCCAGCAGCCCTCCGGGGGCGAACACCGGGGAGCTGTTTTTT,CASSPPGANTGELFF
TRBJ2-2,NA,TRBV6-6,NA,TGTGCCAGCAGTTACTCGATTTCAGGCTCCGGGGAGCTGTTTTTT,CASSYSISGSGELFF
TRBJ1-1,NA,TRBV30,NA,TGTGCCTGGAGTGTAGCGGCGGGGGGGACTGAAGCTTTCTTT,CAWSVAAGGTEAFF
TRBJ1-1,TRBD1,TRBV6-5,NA,TGTGCCAGCAGATACCGGACAGGGGGCTTGAACACTGAAGCTTTCTTT,CASRYRTGGLNTEAFF
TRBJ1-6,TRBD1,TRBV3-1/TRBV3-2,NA,TGTGCCAGCAGCCGAAGACAGGGAACTAATTCACCCCTCCACTTT,CASSRRQGTNSPLHF
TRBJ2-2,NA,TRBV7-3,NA,TGTGCCAGCAGCCCCCGAGCCCGTGTCGGGGAGCTGTTTTTT,CASSPRARVGELFF
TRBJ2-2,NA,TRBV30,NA,TGTGCCTGGAGGACAGGCGGCTACACCGGGGAGCTGTTTTTT,CAWRTGGYTGELFF
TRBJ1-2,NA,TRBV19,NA,TGTGCCAGTAGTATTGGAACAGGAGCTAACTATGGCTACACCTTC,CASSIGTGANYGYTF
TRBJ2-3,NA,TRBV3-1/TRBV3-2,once,TGTGCCAGCAGCCAAGGAAGGGGCGATACGCAGTATTTT,CASSQGRGDTQYF
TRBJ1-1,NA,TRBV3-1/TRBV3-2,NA,TGTGCCAGCAGCCCCCGGGACACATACACTGAAGCTTTCTTT,CASSPRDTYTEAFF
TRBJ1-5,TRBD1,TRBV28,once,TGTGCCAGCAGTTTATTTTCCGGACAGGGGTCGAGTCAGCCCCAGCATTTT,CASSLFSGQGSSQPQHF
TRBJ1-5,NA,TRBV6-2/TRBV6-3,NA,TGTGCCAGCAGTTACTCGCTCGCAGGGGCTCAGCCCCAGCATTTT,CASSYSLAGAQPQHF
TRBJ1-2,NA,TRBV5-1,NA,TGCGCCAGCAGCCTTTACTCCGGGGGCTATGGCTACACCTTC,CASSLYSGGYGYTF
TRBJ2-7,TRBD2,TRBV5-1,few,TGCGCCAGCAACCCGGGGGGAAACTACGAGCAGTACTTC,CASNPGGNYEQYF
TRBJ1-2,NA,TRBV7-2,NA,TGTGCCAGCAGCTTAGGGAACCCGGAGGGCTACACCTTC,CASSLGNPEGYTF
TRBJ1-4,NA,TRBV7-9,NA,TGTGCCAGCAGGGGACAAGATAATGAAAAACTGTTTTTT,CASRGQDNEKLFF
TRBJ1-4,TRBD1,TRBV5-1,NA,TGCGCCGGACCCGGGGGCAGGGGGCGAGGTAATGAAAAACTGTTTTTT,CAGPGGRGRGNEKLFF
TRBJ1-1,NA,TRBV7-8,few,TGTGCCAGCAGCTTAGCGAGGCCTGACCCGGTGAACACTGAAGCTTTCTTT,CASSLARPDPVNTEAFF
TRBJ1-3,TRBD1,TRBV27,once,TGTGCCAGCAGTACCCGGACAGGGGGTCGCCTCTCTGGAAACACCATATATTTT,CASSTRTGGRLSGNTIYF
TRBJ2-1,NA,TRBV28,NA,TGTGCCAGCAGTTTCGTGCGGGACCGCTACGACAATGAGCAGTTCTTC,CASSFVRDRYDNEQFF
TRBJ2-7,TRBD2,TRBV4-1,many,TGCGCCAGCAGCCAAGATGCGGGGGGAGGGCTGGAGCAGTACTTC,CASSQDAGGGLEQYF
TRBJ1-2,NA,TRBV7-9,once,TGTGCCAGCAGCTCAGGGACACTGAACTATGGCTACACCTTC,CASSSGTLNYGYTF
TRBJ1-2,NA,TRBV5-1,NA,TGCGCCAGCAGCTTGGGCAGGGACTATGGCTACACCTTC,CASSLGRDYGYTF
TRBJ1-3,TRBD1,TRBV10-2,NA,TGCGCCAGCAGTGCCCAGGGGGGAGGAAACACCATATATTTT,CASSAQGGGNTIYF
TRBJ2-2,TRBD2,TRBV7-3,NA,TGTGCCAGCAGCTCCCTGGGACTAAACACCGGGGAGCTGTTTTTT,CASSSLGLNTGELFF
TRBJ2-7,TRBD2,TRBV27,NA,TGTGCCAGCAGTTTTCGGACTAGCGGGACGGGAGAGCAGTACTTC,CASSFRTSGTGEQYF
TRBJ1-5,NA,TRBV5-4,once,TGTGCCAGCAGCGTAGACAGTGATCAGCCCCAGCATTTT,CASSVDSDQPQHF